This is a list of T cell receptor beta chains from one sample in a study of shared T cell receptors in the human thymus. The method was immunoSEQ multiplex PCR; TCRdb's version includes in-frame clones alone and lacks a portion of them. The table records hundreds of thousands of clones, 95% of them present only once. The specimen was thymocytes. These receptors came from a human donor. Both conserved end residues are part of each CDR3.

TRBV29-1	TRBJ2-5	CSAGRARQETQYF
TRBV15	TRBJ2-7	CATSRVGLSYEQYF
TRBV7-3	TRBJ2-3	CASSGRAGTDTQYF
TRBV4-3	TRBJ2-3	CASSRGAGVLTDTQYF
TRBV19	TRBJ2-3	CASNGPGLAEDTQYF
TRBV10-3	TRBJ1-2	CAISGRGYGYTF
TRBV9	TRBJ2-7	CASSATSGSTYEQYF
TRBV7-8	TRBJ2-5	CASSSGGTEETQYF
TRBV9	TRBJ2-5	CASSVASAETQYF
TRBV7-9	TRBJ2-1	CASSLGTSAYNEQFF
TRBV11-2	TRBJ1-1	CASSLRTGSNTEAFF
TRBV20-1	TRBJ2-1	CSHGLGNEQFF
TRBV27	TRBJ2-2	CASRENTGELFF
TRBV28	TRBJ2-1	CASSSPRKWGGYNEQFF
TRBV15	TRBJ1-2	CATSRARGQGNPTYGYTF
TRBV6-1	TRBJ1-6	CASTETPSSYNSPLHF
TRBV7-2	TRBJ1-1	CASSPSPDRTAFF
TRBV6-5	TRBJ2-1	CASSYSVQGAQRFF
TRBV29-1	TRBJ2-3	CSVGTGSTDTQYF
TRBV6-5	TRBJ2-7	CASSYSEDGSYEQYF
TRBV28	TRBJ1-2	CASSRRQGARYGYTF
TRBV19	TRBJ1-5	CASSITSGLGQPQHF
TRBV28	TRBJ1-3	CASRHEVSYRGRVSNSGNTIYF
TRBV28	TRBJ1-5	CASSTNRALQPQHF
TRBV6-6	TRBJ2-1	CASTDTATAYNEQFF
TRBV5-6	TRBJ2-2	CASSLGLAPLNTGELFF
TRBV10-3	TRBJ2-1	CAISESGETSHEQFF
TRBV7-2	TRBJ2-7	CASSSQGQGPYEQYF
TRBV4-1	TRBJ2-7	CASSQRELGGRATSYEQYF
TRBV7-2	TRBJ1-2	CASSPPGPNNCYTF
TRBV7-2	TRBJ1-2	CASSSSADGKTYGYTF
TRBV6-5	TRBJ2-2	CANRTGTANTGELFF
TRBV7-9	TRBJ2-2	CASSYRQGRTGELFF
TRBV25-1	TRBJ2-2	CASSEVNGELFF
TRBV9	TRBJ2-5	CASSVLSSGGEETQYF
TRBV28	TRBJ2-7	CASSFTGMRGYEQYF
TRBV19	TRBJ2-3	CASSTQYTSSTDTQYF
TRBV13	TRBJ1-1	CASRTKRTENTEAFF
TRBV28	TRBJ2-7	CASSSSPGQETTYEQYF
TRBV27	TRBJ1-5	CASSSHIWNQPQHF
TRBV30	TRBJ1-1	CAWTQGFRGFF
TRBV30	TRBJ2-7	CAWSAPWGGEQYF
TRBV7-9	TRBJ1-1	CASRHEGRQVIFTEAFF
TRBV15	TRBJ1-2	CATSRAPGGVDYGYTF
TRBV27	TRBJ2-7	CASSLFGRFHEQYF
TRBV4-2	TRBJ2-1	CASSQDFGLAYHNEQFF
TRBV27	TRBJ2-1	CASSLSVAVHSRYNEQFF
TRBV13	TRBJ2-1	CASSLGGPPYNEQFF
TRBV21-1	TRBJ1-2	CASSRDNYGYTF
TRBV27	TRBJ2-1	CASSYFGLAILGEQFF
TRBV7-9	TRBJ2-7	CASSILSSLGEQYF
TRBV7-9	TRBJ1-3	CASTFEQGGNTIYF
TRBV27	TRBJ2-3	CASSPGQGKTDTQYF
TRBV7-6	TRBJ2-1	CASSLNGGEDEQFF
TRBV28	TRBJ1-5	CASSPGGPSNQPQHF
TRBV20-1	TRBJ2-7	CSPPIWYEQYF
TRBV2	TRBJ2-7	CASSEARLAATFEQYF
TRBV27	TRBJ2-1	CASRAAPSYNEQFF
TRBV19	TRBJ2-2	CASSINDPPNTGELFF